This TCR beta chain stems from a study of control samples from healthy donors and cancer patients. The CDR3 is made up of 11 amino acids. Germline V gene data show CDR1 as DFQATT and CDR2 as SNEGSKA (reference sequence). Trimming removed 6 bases from V and 9 bases from J, with 13 bases in between. Clones were sequenced by immunoSEQ multiplex PCR, and TCRdb holds only the in-frame ones, with some missing. The table lists around 100,000 clones, more than 85% of them singletons. This chain uses TRBV20-1 with TRBJ2-3; D possibly corresponds to TRBD2 (7 bases). Sequenced: blood. The sequence came from a woman aged 50 to 60 in good health. DNA of the CDR3: TGCAGTGCCCGGGGGGCCGAGACGCAGTATTTT. This gives the protein CSARGAETQYF.